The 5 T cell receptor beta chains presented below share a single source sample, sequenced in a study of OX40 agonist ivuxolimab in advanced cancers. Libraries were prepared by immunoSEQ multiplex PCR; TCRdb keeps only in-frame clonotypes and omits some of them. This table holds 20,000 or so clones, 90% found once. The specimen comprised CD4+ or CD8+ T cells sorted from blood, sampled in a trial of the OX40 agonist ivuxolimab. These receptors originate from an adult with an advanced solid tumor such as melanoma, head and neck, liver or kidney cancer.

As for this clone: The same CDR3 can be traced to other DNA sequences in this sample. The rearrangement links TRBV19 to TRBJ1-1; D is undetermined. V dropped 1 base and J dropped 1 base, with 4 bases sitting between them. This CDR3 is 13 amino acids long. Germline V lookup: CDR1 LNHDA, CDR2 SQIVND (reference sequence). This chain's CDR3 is CASSIGGNTEAFF. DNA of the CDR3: TGTGCCAGTAGTATAGGCGGGAACACTGAAGCTTTCTTT.

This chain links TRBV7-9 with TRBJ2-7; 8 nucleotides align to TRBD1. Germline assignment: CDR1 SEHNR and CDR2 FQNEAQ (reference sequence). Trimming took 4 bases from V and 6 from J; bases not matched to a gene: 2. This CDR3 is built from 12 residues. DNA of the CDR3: TGTGCCAGCAGCTCGGGACAGGCCGAGCAGTACTTC. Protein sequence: CASSSGQAEQYF.

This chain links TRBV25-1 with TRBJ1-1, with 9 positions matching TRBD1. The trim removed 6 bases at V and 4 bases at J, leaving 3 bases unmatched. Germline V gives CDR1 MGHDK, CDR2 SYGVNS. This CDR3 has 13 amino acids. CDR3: CASSQTGGTEAFF. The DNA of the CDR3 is TGTGCCAGCAGCCAGACAGGGGGCACTGAAGCTTTCTTT.

CDR3 sequence (DNA): TGTGCCAGCAGTTTGTCCGCAAGCTCCTACAATGAGCAGTTCTTC. Translating gives CASSLSASSYNEQFF. V and J are TRBV27 and TRBJ2-1; D not certain. The CDR3 extends over 15 amino acids. Germline V gene sequence: CDR1 MNHEY, CDR2 SMNVEV (reference sequence). V lost 3 bases to trimming and J lost 0 bases, with 9 bases between them.

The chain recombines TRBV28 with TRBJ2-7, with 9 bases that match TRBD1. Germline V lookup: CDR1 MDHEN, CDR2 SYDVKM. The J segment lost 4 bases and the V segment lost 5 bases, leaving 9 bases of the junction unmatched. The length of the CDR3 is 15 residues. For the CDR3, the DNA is TGTGCCAGCAGTGAGTTGGACAGGGGAGGGTACGAGCAGTACTTC. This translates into CASSELDRGGYEQYF.